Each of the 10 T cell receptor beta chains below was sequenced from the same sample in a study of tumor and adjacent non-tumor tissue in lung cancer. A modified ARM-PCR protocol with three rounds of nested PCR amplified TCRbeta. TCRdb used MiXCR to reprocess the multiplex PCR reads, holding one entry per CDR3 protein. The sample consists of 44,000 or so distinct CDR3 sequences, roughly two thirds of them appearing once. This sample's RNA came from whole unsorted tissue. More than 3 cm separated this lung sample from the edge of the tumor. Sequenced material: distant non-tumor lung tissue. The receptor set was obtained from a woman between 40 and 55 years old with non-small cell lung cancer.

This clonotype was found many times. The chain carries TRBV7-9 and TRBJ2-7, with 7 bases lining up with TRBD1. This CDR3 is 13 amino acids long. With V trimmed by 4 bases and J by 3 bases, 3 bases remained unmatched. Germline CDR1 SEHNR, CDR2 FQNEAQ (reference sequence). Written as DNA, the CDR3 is TGTGCCAGCAGCTCCTCAGGGGGCTACGAGCAGTACTTC. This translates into CASSSSGGYEQYF.

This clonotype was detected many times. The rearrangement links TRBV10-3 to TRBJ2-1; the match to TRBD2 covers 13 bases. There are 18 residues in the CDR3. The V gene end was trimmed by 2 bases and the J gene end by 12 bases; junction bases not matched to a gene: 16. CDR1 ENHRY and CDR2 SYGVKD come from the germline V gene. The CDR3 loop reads CAISEPNGGLAGSSGQFF. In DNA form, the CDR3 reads TGTGCCATCAGTGAGCCGAACGGGGGACTAGCGGGGTCCTCTGGGCAGTTCTTC.

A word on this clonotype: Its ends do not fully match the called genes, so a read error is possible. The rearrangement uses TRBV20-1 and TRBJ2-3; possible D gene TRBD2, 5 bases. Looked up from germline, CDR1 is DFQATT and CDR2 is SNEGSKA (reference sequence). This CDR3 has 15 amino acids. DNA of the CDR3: TGCAATGCTAGAGATCCCAGCGGAACCACAGATACGCAGTATTTT. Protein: CNARDPSGTTDTQYF.

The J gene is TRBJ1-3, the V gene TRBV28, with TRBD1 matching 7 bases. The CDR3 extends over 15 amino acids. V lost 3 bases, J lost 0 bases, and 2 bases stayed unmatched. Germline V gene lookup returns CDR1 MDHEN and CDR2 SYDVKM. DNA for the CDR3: TGTGCCAGCAGTTTTAGGGACAGCTCTGGAAACACCATATATTTT. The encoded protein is CASSFRDSSGNTIYF.

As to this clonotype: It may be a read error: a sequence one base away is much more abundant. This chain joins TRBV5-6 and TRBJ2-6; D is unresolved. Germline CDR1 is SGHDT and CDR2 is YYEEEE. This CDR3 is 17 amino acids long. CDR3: CASSLVGVPSWANVLTF. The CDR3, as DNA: TGTGCCAGCAGCTTGGTGGGCGTACCCTCTTGGGCCAACGTCCTGACTTTC.

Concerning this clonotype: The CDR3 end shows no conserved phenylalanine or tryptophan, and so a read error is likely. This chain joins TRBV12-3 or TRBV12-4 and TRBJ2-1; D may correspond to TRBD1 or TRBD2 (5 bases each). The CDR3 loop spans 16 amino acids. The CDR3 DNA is TGTACCAGCGCTAAAGCCGGGGCTAGCAACGGCAATGAGCAGTTCTCC. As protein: CTSAKAGASNGNEQFS.

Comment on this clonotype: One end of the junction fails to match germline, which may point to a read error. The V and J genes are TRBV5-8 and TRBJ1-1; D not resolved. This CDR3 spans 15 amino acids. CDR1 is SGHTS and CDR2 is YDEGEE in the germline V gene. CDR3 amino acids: CASSLVGSPNAEAFF. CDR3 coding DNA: TGTGCCAGCAGCTTGGTGGGCAGCCCGAACGCTGAAGCTTTCTTT.

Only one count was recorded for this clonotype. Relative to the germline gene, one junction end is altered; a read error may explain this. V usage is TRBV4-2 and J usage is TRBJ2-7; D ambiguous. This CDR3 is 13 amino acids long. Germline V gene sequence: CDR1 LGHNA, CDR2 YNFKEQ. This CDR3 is CASSQAFWYEQYF. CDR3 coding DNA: TGTGCCAGCAGCCAAGCGTTTTGGTACGAGCAGTATTTC.

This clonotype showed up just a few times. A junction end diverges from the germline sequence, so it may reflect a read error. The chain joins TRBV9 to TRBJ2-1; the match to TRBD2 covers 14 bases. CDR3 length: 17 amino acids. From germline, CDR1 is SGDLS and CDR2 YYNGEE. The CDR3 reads CASSDSTSGRGSNEQFF. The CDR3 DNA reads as TGTGCCAGTAGCGATTCGACTAGCGGGAGGGGTAGCAATGAGCAGTTCTTC. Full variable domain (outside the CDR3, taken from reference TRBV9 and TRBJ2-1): DSGVTQTPKHLITATGQRVTLRCSPRSGDLSVYWYQQSLDQGLQFLIQYYNGEERAKGNILERFSAQQFPDLHSELNLSSLELGDSALYFCASSDSTSGRGSNEQFFGPGTRLTVL.

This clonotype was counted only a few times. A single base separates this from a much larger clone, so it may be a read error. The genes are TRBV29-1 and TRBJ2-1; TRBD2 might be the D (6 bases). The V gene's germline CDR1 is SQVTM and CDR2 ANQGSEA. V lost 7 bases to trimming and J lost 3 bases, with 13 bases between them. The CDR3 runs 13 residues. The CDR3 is CSAREYLYNEQFF. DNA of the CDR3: TGCAGCGCACGGGAGTACCTCTACAATGAGCAGTTCTTC.